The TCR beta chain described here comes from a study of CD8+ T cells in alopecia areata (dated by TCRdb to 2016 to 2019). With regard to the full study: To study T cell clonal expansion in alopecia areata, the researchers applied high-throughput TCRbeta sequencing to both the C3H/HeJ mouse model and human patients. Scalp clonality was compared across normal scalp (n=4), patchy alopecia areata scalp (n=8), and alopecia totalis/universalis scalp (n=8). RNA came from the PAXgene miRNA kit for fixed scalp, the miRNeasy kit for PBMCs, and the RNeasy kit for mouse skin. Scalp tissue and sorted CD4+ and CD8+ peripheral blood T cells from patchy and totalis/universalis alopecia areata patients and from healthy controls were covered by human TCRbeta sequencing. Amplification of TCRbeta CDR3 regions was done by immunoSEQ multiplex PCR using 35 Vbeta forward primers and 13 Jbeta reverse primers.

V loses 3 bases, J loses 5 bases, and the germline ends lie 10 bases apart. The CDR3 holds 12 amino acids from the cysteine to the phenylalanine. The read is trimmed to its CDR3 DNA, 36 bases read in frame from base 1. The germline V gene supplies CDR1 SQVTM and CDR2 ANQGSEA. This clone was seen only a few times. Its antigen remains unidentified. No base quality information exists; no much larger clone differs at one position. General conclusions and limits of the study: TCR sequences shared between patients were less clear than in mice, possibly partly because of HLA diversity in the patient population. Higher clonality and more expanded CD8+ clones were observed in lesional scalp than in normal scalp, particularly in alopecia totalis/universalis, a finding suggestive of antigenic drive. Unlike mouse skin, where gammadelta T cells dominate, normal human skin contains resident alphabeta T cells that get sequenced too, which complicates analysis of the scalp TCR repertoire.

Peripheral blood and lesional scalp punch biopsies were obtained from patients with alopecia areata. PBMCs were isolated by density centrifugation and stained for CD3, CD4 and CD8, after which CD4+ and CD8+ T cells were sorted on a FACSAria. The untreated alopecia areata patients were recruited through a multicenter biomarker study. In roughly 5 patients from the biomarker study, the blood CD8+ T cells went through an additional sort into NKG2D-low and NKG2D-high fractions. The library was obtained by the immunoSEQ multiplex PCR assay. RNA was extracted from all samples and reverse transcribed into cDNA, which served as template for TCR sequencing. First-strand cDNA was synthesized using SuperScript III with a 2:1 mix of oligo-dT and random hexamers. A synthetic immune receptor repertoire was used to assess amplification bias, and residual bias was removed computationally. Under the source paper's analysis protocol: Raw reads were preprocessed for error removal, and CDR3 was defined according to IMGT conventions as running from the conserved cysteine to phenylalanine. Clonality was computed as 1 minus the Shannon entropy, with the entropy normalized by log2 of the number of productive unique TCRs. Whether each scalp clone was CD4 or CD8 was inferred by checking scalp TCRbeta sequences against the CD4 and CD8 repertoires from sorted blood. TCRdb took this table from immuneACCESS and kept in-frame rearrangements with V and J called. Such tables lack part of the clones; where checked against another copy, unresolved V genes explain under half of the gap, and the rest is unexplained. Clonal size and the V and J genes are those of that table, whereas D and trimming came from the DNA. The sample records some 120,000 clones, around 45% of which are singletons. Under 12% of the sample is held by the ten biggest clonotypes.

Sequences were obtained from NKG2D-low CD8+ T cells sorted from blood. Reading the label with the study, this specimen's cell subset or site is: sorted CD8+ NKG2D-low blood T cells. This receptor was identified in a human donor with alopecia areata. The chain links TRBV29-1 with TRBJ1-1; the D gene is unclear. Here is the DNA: TGCAGCGTTGAGCCAAGCAAGACTGAAGCTTTCTTT. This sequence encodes CSVEPSKTEAFF.